This T cell receptor beta chain was captured by sequencing in a study of cytomegalovirus exposure and HLA in healthy donors. Details on this clone: The antigen is undetermined.

The study's findings and limits: One cluster of highly shared sequence variants probably arose as a sequencing artifact. Later analysis identified a missense DCLRE1C variant that was linked to TCR beta V- and J-gene trimming. Researchers counted around 180 TCR beta chains as cytomegalovirus-associated. A further, later analysis showed that HLA-associated TCR beta chains (compared with equally common others) were more clonally expanded.

With 60 Vbeta and 13 Jbeta primers, the PCR was carried out. Measured with immunoSEQ multiplex PCR; TCRdb has only the in-frame clones, and not every one. Here the sample table reports some 130,000 clones. The sequence was obtained from a woman aged 40 to 50 in good health and CMV-seropositive. Sequencing input: PBMCs.

CDR3 bases: TGTGCCAGCAGTTCTCCCCTCGGGGCCAACGTCCTGACTTTC. Protein sequence: CASSSPLGANVLTF. The chain recombines TRBV27 with TRBJ2-6; unclear D gene. Trimming took 4 bases from V and 4 from J, leaving 8 bases between them. Germline values: CDR1 MNHEY, CDR2 SMNVEV (reference sequence). The CDR3 loop spans 14 amino acids. The whole variable domain, remainder taken from reference TRBV27 and TRBJ2-6, is EAQVTQNPRYLITVTGKKLTVTCSQNMNHEYMSWYRQDPGLGLRQIYYSMNVEVTDKGDVPEGYKVSRKEKRNFPLILESPSPNQTSLYFCASSSPLGANVLTFGAGSRLTVL.